The 10 T cell receptor beta chains listed next were all sequenced from one sample in a study of Ad26.COV2.S vaccination and SARS-CoV-2 variants. Some clones are missing from TCRdb's copy, which holds only in-frame ones; the method was immunoSEQ multiplex PCR. The sample lists 300,000 to 350,000 clones, almost 90% seen once, with 5.5% in the top ten. Sample treatment: 19 received Ad26.COV2.S at low or high dose, single or two shots; five or six received placebo; per-sample allocation not given. Day 63 after the first injection of vaccine or placebo was the sampling time. Sample: peripheral blood, taken in a trial of Ad26.COV2.S vaccine versus placebo. The receptors were gathered from a person aged 18-65 years who received the Ad26.COV2.S COVID-19 vaccine or a placebo.

The rearrangement joins TRBV5-4 to TRBJ1-2, with TRBD1 as a possible D gene (6 bases). Trimming took off 4 bases at V and 5 bases at J, with 18 bases between the two ends. The CDR3 has 15 residues. Germline CDR1 SGHNT, CDR2 YYREEE (reference sequence). CDR3 nucleotide sequence: TGTGCCAGCAGCCCAAAGGGGGGGCCACTTTATGGCTACACCTTC. It is translated as CASSPKGGPLYGYTF. The entire variable domain, with the rest obtained from reference TRBV5-4 and TRBJ1-2, is as follows: ETGVTQSPTHLIKTRGQQVTLRCSSQSGHNTVSWYQQALGQGPQFIFQYYREEENGRGNFPPRFSGLQFPNYSSELNVNALELDDSALYLCASSPKGGPLYGYTFGSGTRLTVV.

This clone was found once. The V call is TRBV11-2, the J call TRBJ2-1, with D unresolved. Trimming cost V 0 bases and J 7 bases, with 4 bases left between them. The CDR3 has 12 amino acids. Germline lookup yields CDR1 SGHAT and CDR2 FQNNGV. CDR3 sequence: CASSLETNEQFF. Here the CDR3 DNA reads TGTGCCAGCAGCTTAGAGACAAATGAGCAGTTCTTC.

The chain recombines TRBV27 with TRBJ1-1; D is undetermined. CDR3 length: 15 residues. V was cut by 5 bases and J by 6 bases, with 19 bases left in between. CDR1 MNHEY and CDR2 SMNVEV come from the germline V gene (reference sequence). This CDR3 reads CASSIAGPGSSEAFF. The CDR3 nucleotides read TGTGCCAGCAGTATTGCCGGCCCGGGGAGCTCTGAAGCTTTCTTT.

The CDR3 nucleotides are TGTGCCAGCAGTTACAAGCCTCCTCTAGCCAAAAACATTCAGTACTTC. Amino acids: CASSYKPPLAKNIQYF. This chain connects TRBV6-2 or TRBV6-3 to TRBJ2-4; D remains ambiguous. Germline lookup yields CDR1 MNHEY and CDR2 SVGEGT. The CDR3 has 16 amino acids. With 2 bases removed from V and 0 bases from J, the gap between germline ends came to 11 bases.

This clone appeared once. The chain combines TRBV5-1 with TRBJ1-6; D might be TRBD1 (6 bases). CDR1 SGHRS and CDR2 YFSETQ come from the germline V gene. This CDR3 is 16 amino acids long. V was trimmed by 0 bases and J by 9 bases, leaving 16 bases between them. The CDR3 nucleotides are TGCGCCAGCAGCTTGGACGGAACAGGGCTTAGTTCACCCCTCCACTTT. It is translated as CASSLDGTGLSSPLHF.

The genes are TRBV4-1 and TRBJ1-2, with D possibly being TRBD1 (5 bases). Germline-derived CDR1 and CDR2 are MGHRA and YSYEKL. Trimming stripped 0 bases from V and 4 bases from J, with 21 bases between. There are 18 residues in the CDR3. This chain's CDR3 is CASSQDWWDEPQLYGYTF. CDR3 coding DNA: TGCGCCAGCAGCCAAGATTGGTGGGACGAGCCCCAGCTCTATGGCTACACCTTC.

The V gene is TRBV5-6, the J gene TRBJ2-1; no clear D. The ends were cut back, 0 bases at V and 8 bases at J, with 12 bases in the middle. The CDR3 runs to 14 residues. Germline V gene sequence: CDR1 SGHDT, CDR2 YYEEEE. CDR3 in amino acids: CASSLEGDWDEQFF. The CDR3 DNA sequence: TGTGCCAGCAGCTTGGAGGGCGACTGGGATGAGCAGTTCTTC.

The chain employs TRBV15 and TRBJ2-1, with 10 bases lining up with TRBD2. V lost 11 bases and J lost 5; bases outside the gene matches: 9. From germline, CDR1 is LNHNV and CDR2 YYDKDF (reference sequence). This CDR3 is 14 amino acids long. CDR3 nucleotide sequence: TGTGCCTCCGTGCAGCGGGAGGGACACAATGAGCAGTTCTTC. It translates to CASVQREGHNEQFF.

The chain uses TRBV6-6 and TRBJ2-7; 7 bases are shared with TRBD1. V lost 6 bases, J lost 2 bases, and 4 bases stayed unmatched. The CDR3 has 13 residues. The germline CDR1 and CDR2 sequences are MNHNY and SVGAGI (reference sequence). CDR3 nucleotides: TGTGCCAGCAGCCTCGACAGGGCCTACGAGCAGTACTTC. Amino acid sequence: CASSLDRAYEQYF.

V is TRBV6-5 and J is TRBJ1-1; D uncertain. Germline values: CDR1 MNHEY, CDR2 SVGAGI. There are 13 residues in the CDR3. V lost 6 bases and J 0 bases, leaving 8 bases between the germline ends. The CDR3 sequence: CASRGNLNTEAFF. The CDR3 DNA reads as TGTGCCAGCAGGGGTAATTTGAACACTGAAGCTTTCTTT.